This record looks at one T cell receptor (beta chain) sequence and its context. Its antigen remains unknown. Germline and junction disagree at one end, which may indicate a read error. This sample is drawn from a study of cytomegalovirus exposure and HLA in healthy donors. Turning to the study itself: Previous work identified roughly 120 million unique TCR beta sequences from about 179 million T cells. Study-wide points: It was reportedly the case that the classifier diagnosed cytomegalovirus status with high specificity and sensitivity.

It was with 60 Vbeta and 13 Jbeta primers that the PCR ran. Method: immunoSEQ multiplex PCR; TCRdb's copy keeps in-frame clones and lacks some. Among roughly 190,000 clones, roughly 80% were seen once, and the ten largest hold about 2.9%. CDR1 is MDHEN and CDR2 is SYDVKM in the germline V gene. This CDR3 contains 13 residues. This sequence originates from a female donor in good health and CMV-seronegative. The chain combines TRBV28 with TRBJ1-5, with D tentatively TRBD1 (6 bases). What was sequenced was PBMCs. The CDR3 DNA sequence: TGTGCCAGCAGTACACCTGCGGGGGGCGTTAGGAATTTT. This codes for CASSTPAGGVRNF.